Described below is a single TCR beta chain sequence and its context. Its antigen remains unknown. One junction end disagrees with the germline gene, perhaps due to a read error. Germline V gene sequence: CDR1 MNHEY, CDR2 SVGAGI. The CDR3 length is 14 residues. The sample originates from a study of blood T cells in healthy people across ages. General study findings and limits: Because donor CMV status was unknown, expanded clonotype changes were possibly confounded.

A second PCR, run for about 6 to 11 cycles, used a sample-barcoded 5' primer plus a J-beta primer mix. TCRdb called the 5' RACE reads again in MiXCR, with one record for every CDR3 protein. The sample shows hundreds of thousands of distinct CDR3 sequences, more than 40% of them seen only once. Every participating donor contributed around 9.5 milliliters of peripheral blood through a draw. A minimum of 7 million PBMCs was isolated per sample. Total RNA, at least 5.5 micrograms per sample, was extracted from PBMCs. The chain joins TRBV6-5 to TRBJ1-4; TRBD1 might be the D (5 bases). The sequence was collected from a woman in her fifties or sixties in good health. Sequencing used blood. In nucleotides, the CDR3 is TGTGCCAGCAGTGACTCCCAGGGAGGTGAAAAACTGTTTTTT. Its protein is CASSDSQGGEKLFF.